One and the same sample provided the 3 T cell receptor beta chains below, sequenced in a study of T cells in Graves' hyperthyroidism and ophthalmopathy (dated by TCRdb to 2018 to 2020). The library was made by multiplex PCR. Sequencing was carried out with an Illumina HiSeq 2000. Amplification of TCR beta CDR3 regions was carried out from RNA transcripts. The first round of RT-PCR for the TCR CDR3 was performed with the HTBI primer set and the Qiagen OneStep RT-PCR kit. In TCRdb, the public reads were trimmed at Q25 with fastp and aligned with MiXCR, with productive beta chains retained. Identical CDR3 protein sequences are pooled into one entry, listed with their most common genes and DNA. The sample data list 500,000 to 600,000 distinct CDR3 sequences, and about 20% of these were observed just once. The ten most abundant clones make up less than 55% of the sample. The specimen sequenced was blood. The receptor set was obtained from a man in his forties with Graves' ophthalmopathy.

The sample holds many counts of this clonotype. This chain connects TRBV3-1 to TRBJ2-7; a weak D match, TRBD2 (6 bases). CDR3 length: 12 amino acids. Trimming pared 0 bases from V and 10 bases from J, leaving 10 bases between. Germline V gene sequence: CDR1 LGHDT, CDR2 YNNKEL (reference sequence). The DNA of the CDR3 is TGTGCCAGCAGCCAAGAGTGGGAGGAACAGTACTTC. Translated, it gives CASSQEWEEQYF.

This clonotype was seen more than once but under ten times. The chain couples TRBV5-1 to TRBJ2-1; TRBD1 is a possible D gene (5 bases). The CDR3 loop spans 14 amino acids. Trimming took 0 bases from V and 4 from J, leaving 8 bases between them. Germline lookup yields CDR1 SGHRS and CDR2 YFSETQ. The CDR3 DNA reads as TGCGCCAGCAGCTTGGTTGACAGTTACAATGAGCAGTTCTTC. Translated: CASSLVDSYNEQFF. Supplemented by reference TRBV5-1 and TRBJ2-1, the full variable domain reads KAGVTQTPRYLIKTRGQQVTLSCSPISGHRSVSWYQQTPGQGLQFLFEYFSETQRNKGNFPGRFSGRQFSNSRSEMNVSTLELGDSALYLCASSLVDSYNEQFFGPGTRLTVL.

The V and J genes are TRBV6-5 and TRBJ1-3, with a weak D call TRBD1 (6 bases). The CDR3 spans 17 residues. Deletions cut 2 bases from V and 0 bases from J, with 14 bases between. Germline V CDR1 and CDR2: MNHEY, SVGAGI. The chain's CDR3 is CASSYAGGGGSGNTIYF. CDR3 nucleotide sequence: TGTGCCAGCAGTTACGCAGGAGGGGGTGGCTCTGGAAACACCATATATTTT.